Detailed here is one TCR beta chain. This specimen comes from a study of blood T cell repertoires in COVID-19. Whole-study context: Sample material is recorded as cDNA or gDNA derived from T cells, B-cell-depleted T cells, or PBMCs.

Trimming left V 6 bases short and J 5 bases short, with 11 bases between. The CDR3 is 13 residues long. Germline V CDR1 and CDR2: MNHEY, SVGAGI. Original data processing: Amplification from reference gene primers served as the basis for estimated nucleated cell counts. This table comes from immunoSEQ multiplex PCR, and its TCRdb copy is limited to in-frame clones, with some not included. D and trimming were read from the DNA, whereas the V and J calls and clone size are those reported in that table. The table has approximately 230,000 clones, about 91% seen once. V is TRBV6-5 and J is TRBJ1-5; maybe TRBD1 (5 bases). This TCR derives from a man older than 75 with acute or convalescent COVID-19. The material sequenced was peripheral blood. CDR3 protein: CASRGTSDQPQHF. CDR3 sequence (DNA): TGTGCCAGCAGAGGGACTTCAGATCAGCCCCAGCATTTT.